A single sample gave rise to the 29 T cell receptor beta chains below, sequenced in a study of T cells in localized non-small cell lung cancer. Assay used: immunoSEQ multiplex PCR; TCRdb lists only in-frame clones, some missing. Here the sample spans some 51,000 clones, around 86% being singletons. The starting material was peripheral blood, obtained before any cancer treatment. The receptors stem from a woman aged 40-70 years with stage I lung adenocarcinoma.

This clone turned up a few times. The CDR3 protein is CASSEGQPWEQYF. In nucleotides, the CDR3 is TGTGCCAGCAGCGAGGGACAGCCATGGGAGCAGTACTTC. V usage is TRBV7-8 and J usage is TRBJ2-7; TRBD1 matches at 7 bases. Trimming cost V 5 bases and J 7 bases; bases outside gene matches: 8. Germline loops: CDR1 SGHVS, CDR2 FQNEAQ. The CDR3 extends over 13 amino acids.

The chain joins TRBV5-1 to TRBJ1-1; D might be TRBD1 (6 bases). This CDR3 is 18 amino acids long. The V and J ends lost 0 bases and 2 bases respectively, with 20 bases between them. Germline V CDR1 and CDR2: SGHRS, YFSETQ. The CDR3 coding sequence is TGCGCCAGCAGCTTGGTTATAGGCAGGGGCGACGTTAACACTGAAGCTTTCTTT. This translates into CASSLVIGRGDVNTEAFF.

CDR3 bases: TGTGCCAGCAGCCAAGATGGGCCTAGCGGGGTCTCAGATACGCAGTATTTT. Encoded protein: CASSQDGPSGVSDTQYF. The rearrangement uses TRBV4-2 and TRBJ2-3; the match to TRBD2 covers 9 bases. Germline values: CDR1 LGHNA, CDR2 YNFKEQ. The junction had 8 bases not matched to a gene; V was cut back by 0 bases and J by 4 bases. The CDR3 loop spans 17 amino acids.

J is TRBJ1-2 and V is TRBV6-5, with no clear D. The CDR3 runs 13 residues. V gave up 0 bases and J gave up 4 bases, with 6 bases separating them. From germline, CDR1 is MNHEY and CDR2 SVGAGI. Here the CDR3 DNA reads TGTGCCAGCAGTTACTCGACGGCCTATGGCTACACCTTC. This codes for CASSYSTAYGYTF.

The gene calls are TRBV9 and TRBJ2-1; TRBD2 agrees at 12 bases. The CDR3 totals 14 residues. V shed 4 bases and J 9 bases; nucleotides not matched to a gene: 5. Germline V gene data show CDR1 as SGDLS and CDR2 as YYNGEE. The CDR3, as DNA: TGTGCCAGCAGCCTTGGGACTAGCGGGCGTGAGCAGTTCTTC. Its translation is CASSLGTSGREQFF.

J is TRBJ2-3 and V is TRBV5-8, with 15 positions matching TRBD2. The CDR3 is 16 amino acids. From germline, CDR1 is SGHTS and CDR2 YDEGEE. With V trimmed by 3 bases and J by 5 bases, 4 bases remained unmatched. The DNA for the CDR3 is TGTGCCAGCAGCTCGGGACTAGCGGGGGGCATAGATACGCAGTATTTT. Amino acids: CASSSGLAGGIDTQYF.

This clone was detected only once. The J gene is TRBJ1-1, the V gene TRBV30; 7 positions agree with TRBD1. V lost 5 bases, J lost 8 bases, and 8 bases stayed unmatched. Germline V CDR1 and CDR2: GTSNPN, SVGIG (reference sequence). The CDR3 has 12 amino acids. The CDR3 DNA follows: TGTGCCTGGGGGGGACAGAGTACGGAAGCTTTCTTT. Its protein product is CAWGGQSTEAFF.

This clone was seen a few times. The genes are TRBV7-9 and TRBJ1-5; 8 bases match TRBD1. V lost 3 bases and J lost 2; bases outside the gene matches: 6. Germline CDR1 and CDR2: SEHNR and FQNEAQ (reference sequence). The CDR3 sequence is 16 residues long. For the CDR3, the DNA is TGTGCCAGCAGCTTTAGAATGACAGGGGGCAATCAGCCCCAGCATTTT. Amino acids: CASSFRMTGGNQPQHF.

The rearrangement joins TRBV11-3 to TRBJ2-1; D is undetermined. CDR3 length: 12 residues. Germline-derived CDR1 and CDR2 are SGHNT and YENEEA. Trimming left V 5 bases short and J 5 bases short, with 7 bases between. CDR3 sequence reads: CASSLQDNEQFF. The CDR3, as DNA: TGTGCCAGCAGCCTCCAGGACAATGAGCAGTTCTTC.

Here the CDR3 DNA reads TGCGCCAGCAGCTTGGCCTCAGGTGTCCCGAACACTGAAGCTTTCTTT. Translating gives CASSLASGVPNTEAFF. J is TRBJ1-1 and V is TRBV5-1; D is uncertain. This CDR3 comprises 16 residues. The V and J ends lost 0 bases and 1 base respectively, with 13 bases between them. CDR1 is SGHRS and CDR2 is YFSETQ in the germline V gene.

This chain connects TRBV5-4 to TRBJ2-1; D is unresolved. Germline loops: CDR1 SGHNT, CDR2 YYREEE (reference sequence). This CDR3 has 16 residues. V lost 0 bases, J lost 0 bases, and 10 bases lay in between. The CDR3, as DNA: TGTGCCAGCAGCTTGGAGCAGGCTTCCTCCTACAATGAGCAGTTCTTC. This sequence encodes CASSLEQASSYNEQFF.

This clone is a singleton in its sample. The chain links TRBV5-1 to TRBJ1-4, with D possibly TRBD1 on 6 matching bases. V was shortened by 0 bases and J by 7 bases, with 13 bases between the two germline ends. Per germline, CDR1 SGHRS and CDR2 YFSETQ. This CDR3 has 15 residues. The CDR3 here is CASSLGTDVREKLFF. The CDR3 DNA reads as TGCGCCAGCAGCTTGGGGACAGACGTACGTGAAAAACTGTTTTTT.

This chain connects TRBV19 to TRBJ2-6; 12 bases align to TRBD1. The trim removed 4 bases at V and 2 bases at J, leaving 9 bases unmatched. The CDR3 has 19 residues. Germline V lookup: CDR1 LNHDA, CDR2 SQIVND (reference sequence). The CDR3 here is CASSTRGGQGAAGANVLTF. The CDR3 coding sequence is TGTGCCAGTAGTACCCGAGGGGGACAGGGGGCGGCTGGGGCCAACGTCCTGACTTTC.

This chain connects TRBV10-2 to TRBJ2-1; 10 bases line up with TRBD2. The CDR3 runs to 16 residues. J gave up 4 bases and V 6 bases, and 9 bases lay outside the gene matches. The germline V gene has CDR1 WSHSY and CDR2 SAAADI. This CDR3 reads CASRGPSGGPYNEQFF. CDR3 sequence (DNA): TGCGCCAGCAGGGGACCTAGCGGGGGTCCTTACAATGAGCAGTTCTTC.

The V and J genes are TRBV7-6 and TRBJ1-4; TRBD1 agrees at 9 bases. This CDR3 contains 17 residues. The V segment lost 3 bases and the J segment 7 bases; nucleotides outside the gene matches: 12. CDR1 and CDR2 (germline): SGHVS, FNYEAQ. The DNA for the CDR3 is TGTGCCAGCAGCTTGGGGACAGGGATGATCGGGGGTGAAAAACTGTTTTTT. Amino acids: CASSLGTGMIGGEKLFF.

The gene calls are TRBV5-1 and TRBJ1-1, with 8 bases that match TRBD1. The CDR3 spans 15 residues. The germline CDR1 and CDR2 sequences are SGHRS and YFSETQ. V gave up 1 base and J gave up 5 bases; unmatched junction bases: 7. In DNA, the CDR3 is TGCGCCAGCAGCTTGACAGGGGGTCCCGGGACTGAAGCTTTCTTT. Encoded protein: CASSLTGGPGTEAFF.

The chain combines TRBV27 with TRBJ2-5, with 7 positions matching TRBD1. Unmatched junction bases numbered 8, after V lost 5 bases and J lost 5 bases. Per germline, CDR1 MNHEY and CDR2 SMNVEV (reference sequence). The CDR3 is 14 amino acids. CDR3 sequence reads: CASSRTGLRETQYF. DNA of the CDR3: TGTGCCAGCAGTAGGACAGGTCTGAGGGAGACCCAGTACTTC.

This clone has a single count. CDR3 sequence reads: CASSGLAGAIDTQYF. The CDR3, as DNA: TGCGCCAGCAGCGGACTAGCGGGGGCAATCGATACGCAGTATTTT. The chain is built from TRBV5-1 and TRBJ2-3; TRBD2 agrees at 13 bases. The junction had 5 bases not matched to a gene; V was cut back by 4 bases and J by 6 bases. This CDR3 has 15 amino acids. Germline V lookup: CDR1 SGHRS, CDR2 YFSETQ. The variable domain in full, completed from reference TRBV5-1 and TRBJ2-3, reads KAGVTQTPRYLIKTRGQQVTLSCSPISGHRSVSWYQQTPGQGLQFLFEYFSETQRNKGNFPGRFSGRQFSNSRSEMNVSTLELGDSALYLCASSGLAGAIDTQYFGPGTRLTVL.

This sequence joins TRBV28 and TRBJ2-3; D is perhaps TRBD2 (6 bases). The V end lost 7 bases, the J end lost 0 bases, and 17 bases lay between the germline ends. The CDR3 is 16 residues long. CDR1 MDHEN and CDR2 SYDVKM come from the germline V gene. Here the CDR3 DNA reads TGTGCCAGCACCATCGGGCTAGCGTCTAGCACAGATACGCAGTATTTT. Its translation: CASTIGLASSTDTQYF. The whole variable domain, remainder taken from reference TRBV28 and TRBJ2-3, is DVKVTQSSRYLVKRTGEKVFLECVQDMDHENMFWYRQDPGLGLRLIYFSYDVKMKEKGDIPEGYSVSREKKERFSLILESASTNQTSMYLCASTIGLASSTDTQYFGPGTRLTVL.

The chain uses TRBV18 and TRBJ2-2, with D perhaps being TRBD1 or TRBD2 (5 bases each). CDR1 and CDR2 (germline): KGHSH, LQKENI. V was trimmed by 4 bases and J by 1 base, leaving 10 bases between them. The CDR3 spans 15 residues. The CDR3 region has the DNA TGTGCCAGCTCACAATCAGGGAGGAACACCGGGGAGCTGTTTTTT. Translation: CASSQSGRNTGELFF.

The chain recombines TRBV6-1 with TRBJ2-7; D is ambiguous. V was cut by 8 bases and J by 1 base, with 12 bases left in between. CDR1 MNHNS and CDR2 SASEGT come from the germline V gene. The CDR3 length is 13 residues. For the CDR3, the DNA is TGTGCCAGCGTTAACAGTCTTTCCTACGAGCAGTACTTC. This codes for CASVNSLSYEQYF.

The V and J genes are TRBV6-4 and TRBJ1-1; no reliable D call. CDR1 is MRHNA, CDR2 SNTAGT, per germline. Trimming took 2 bases from V and 1 from J, leaving 5 bases between them. This CDR3 is built from 13 residues. CDR3 nucleotides: TGTGCCAGCAGTGACCAAGCGAACACTGAAGCTTTCTTT. Translation gives CASSDQANTEAFF.

The CDR3 region has the DNA TGTGCCAGCAGTCATCTAAAGACTAGCCGGGGCGGGGAGCTGTTTTTT. It specifies CASSHLKTSRGGELFF. The chain combines TRBV7-8 with TRBJ2-2; 7 nucleotides align to TRBD2. The CDR3 loop spans 16 amino acids. Germline values: CDR1 SGHVS, CDR2 FQNEAQ. V shed 6 bases and J 7 bases; nucleotides not matched to a gene: 14.

This chain connects TRBV2 to TRBJ2-5; TRBD2 matches at 9 bases. Germline V gene lookup returns CDR1 SNHLY and CDR2 FYNNEI. The CDR3 is 15 amino acids. V dropped 4 bases and J dropped 4; count of bases not matched to a gene: 7. This chain's CDR3 is CASSGLRGGPETQYF. CDR3 DNA: TGTGCCAGCAGTGGGTTGCGGGGGGGCCCAGAGACCCAGTACTTC.

The chain joins TRBV4-3 to TRBJ1-6, with D unclear. Trimming removed 0 bases from V and 6 bases from J, with 12 bases in between. The CDR3 totals 16 residues. Germline values: CDR1 LGHNA, CDR2 YSLEER. CDR3 amino acids: CASSQEEGLFNSPLHF. CDR3 DNA: TGCGCCAGCAGCCAAGAGGAGGGCCTCTTTAATTCACCCCTCCACTTT.

CDR3 sequence (DNA): TGTGCCAGCACCAACTCGGCTAATTCACCCCTCCACTTT. Translating it yields CASTNSANSPLHF. The chain couples TRBV27 to TRBJ1-6; D remains unclear. In germline, CDR1 is MNHEY, CDR2 SMNVEV (reference sequence). The CDR3 covers 13 residues. V gave up 7 bases and J gave up 6 bases, with 10 bases separating them.

The CDR3 here is CASSVAGLLNEQFF. The CDR3 coding sequence is TGTGCCAGCAGCGTAGCGGGACTTCTCAATGAGCAGTTCTTC. The J gene is TRBJ2-1, the V gene TRBV9; D might be TRBD2 (6 bases). CDR1 is SGDLS, CDR2 YYNGEE, per germline. V gave up 0 bases and J gave up 6 bases, with 10 bases separating them. This CDR3 spans 14 amino acids.

This chain links TRBV19 with TRBJ2-2; the D call may be TRBD1 or TRBD2 (5 bases each). This CDR3 is 16 amino acids long. V was clipped by 1 base and J by 1 base, with 10 bases between them. The germline gives CDR1 LNHDA, CDR2 SQIVND (reference sequence). The CDR3 reads CASSIGTGLNTGELFF. CDR3 DNA: TGTGCCAGTAGTATAGGGACGGGGCTGAACACCGGGGAGCTGTTTTTT. The full variable domain, in which reference TRBV19 and TRBJ2-2 provide the parts outside the CDR3, is DGGITQSPKYLFRKEGQNVTLSCEQNLNHDAMYWYRQDPGQGLRLIYYSQIVNDFQKGDIAEGYSVSREKKESFPLTVTSAQKNPTAFYLCASSIGTGLNTGELFFGEGSRLTVL.

V gene TRBV29-1 combines with J gene TRBJ2-2; 16 bases line up with TRBD2. From germline, CDR1 is SQVTM and CDR2 ANQGSEA. V shed 7 bases and J 5 bases; nucleotides not matched to a gene: 4. The CDR3 spans 15 residues. CDR3 in amino acids: CSGGTSGGATGELFF. In DNA form, the CDR3 reads TGCAGCGGCGGGACTAGCGGGGGGGCAACCGGGGAGCTGTTTTTT.